Listed below are T cell receptor beta chains from one sample, sequenced in a study of shared clonotypes between healthy human individuals. The protocol was immunoSEQ multiplex PCR, while the TCRdb copy is restricted to in-frame clones and leaves out a portion. The sample contains some 980,000 clones, around three quarters of which appear only once. The sequenced material came from memory CD4+ T cells sorted from blood. These receptors were collected from a man between 18 and 35 years old in good health. Both conserved end residues are part of each CDR3. A D gene is named only where the DNA matches it firmly.

DNA: TGTGCCAGCAGCTTCCCACTAGCGGGAGCAAAAAATGAGCAGTTCTTC
CDR3: CASSFPLAGAKNEQFF
V: TRBV5-6
D: TRBD2
J: TRBJ2-1

DNA: TGCACCAGCAGCCAAGCGTTCCCTAGCGGGAGTCTTAGCGGGGAGCTGTTTTTT
CDR3: CTSSQAFPSGSLSGELFF
V: TRBV1
D: .
J: TRBJ2-2

DNA: TGTGCCAGCAGCTTAAGTTTCAGAGGGAATGAGCAGTTCTTC
CDR3: CASSLSFRGNEQFF
V: TRBV11-3
D: .
J: TRBJ2-1

DNA: TGCGCCAGCAGACCGCTCGACCGCTACGAGCAGTACTTC
CDR3: CASRPLDRYEQYF
V: TRBV5-1
D: .
J: TRBJ2-7

DNA: TGTGCCACCAGCATGCAGGGGGCAACTGAAGCTTTCTTT
CDR3: CATSMQGATEAFF
V: TRBV15
D: TRBD1
J: TRBJ1-1

DNA: TGTGCCAGCAGCTTAGGGCGGACCTACGAGCAGTACTTC
CDR3: CASSLGRTYEQYF
V: TRBV7-8
D: .
J: TRBJ2-7

DNA: TGTGCCAGCAGTGCCCGACTGGACTCTGGAAACACCATATATTTT
CDR3: CASSARLDSGNTIYF
V: TRBV6-1
D: .
J: TRBJ1-3

DNA: TGCGCCAGCAGCTTGGGATCTTCTGGGGCCAACGTCCTGACTTTC
CDR3: CASSLGSSGANVLTF
V: TRBV5-1
D: .
J: TRBJ2-6

DNA: TGCGCCAGCAGCCTCCAACCTACTAGCGGGGGGAATGAGCAGTTCTTC
CDR3: CASSLQPTSGGNEQFF
V: TRBV5-1
D: TRBD2
J: TRBJ2-1

DNA: TGTGCCTGGAGTGTGGGTCTTTTCGGGACAGGGCCCTCCTACAATGAGCAGTTCTTC
CDR3: CAWSVGLFGTGPSYNEQFF
V: TRBV30
D: TRBD1
J: TRBJ2-1

DNA: TGTGCCAGCAGCTCCAAAAACGAGCAGTACTTC
CDR3: CASSSKNEQYF
V: TRBV5-6
D: .
J: TRBJ2-7